One and the same sample provided the 13 T cell receptor beta chains below, sequenced in a study of T cell responses to AZD1222 COVID-19 vaccine. Clones were read by immunoSEQ multiplex PCR, and TCRdb kept only the in-frame ones, dropping some. The sample holds 40,000 to 60,000 clones, under 85% seen once. Sequencing was performed on peripheral blood, taken on day 0 of MenACWY control vaccination. The origin of the receptors is an adult in good health.

In its sample, this clone was seen a few times. J is TRBJ1-1 and V is TRBV7-9, with D tentatively TRBD1 (6 bases). The CDR3 spans 14 residues. The V end was cut by 6 bases, the J end by 0 bases, with 11 bases between. Germline V gene lookup returns CDR1 SEHNR and CDR2 FQNEAQ (reference sequence). The CDR3 is CASSGGQMNTEAFF. The CDR3 nucleotides are TGTGCCAGCAGTGGGGGCCAGATGAACACTGAAGCTTTCTTT.

DNA of the CDR3: TGTGCCACCCCCGAAGTATTGTGGTCCGGGGAGCTGTTTTTT. It specifies CATPEVLWSGELFF. J is TRBJ2-2 and V is TRBV24-1; D gene uncertain. V was clipped by 9 bases and J by 6 bases, with 16 bases between them. The CDR3 totals 14 residues. In germline, CDR1 is KGHDR, CDR2 SFDVKD.

The chain has TRBV11-2 and TRBJ2-7, with TRBD1 identical over 7 bases. The germline V gene encodes CDR1 SGHAT and CDR2 FQNNGV. The length of the CDR3 is 15 residues. V was clipped by 3 bases and J by 0 bases; unmatched bases: 5. The CDR3 here is CASSLIGQASYEQYF. Here the CDR3 DNA reads TGTGCCAGCAGCTTGATTGGACAGGCCTCCTACGAGCAGTACTTC.

The chain uses TRBV11-1 and TRBJ1-4, with 7 bases fitting TRBD1. Germline V CDR1 and CDR2: SGHAT, FQDESV (reference sequence). The V segment lost 5 bases and the J segment 0 bases; nucleotides outside the gene matches: 3. The CDR3 loop spans 15 amino acids. The CDR3 DNA sequence: TGTGCCAGCAGCCCAGGGACAGCAACTAATGAAAAACTGTTTTTT. The encoded protein is CASSPGTATNEKLFF.

This rearrangement joins TRBV29-1 to TRBJ1-2; 7 nucleotides match TRBD1. V dropped 4 bases and J dropped 4; count of bases not matched to a gene: 3. This CDR3 has 12 residues. The V gene's germline CDR1 is SQVTM and CDR2 ANQGSEA. The CDR3 sequence: CSVATGTYGYTF. The CDR3 nucleotides are TGCAGCGTTGCGACAGGGACCTATGGCTACACCTTC.

The rearrangement joins TRBV10-3 to TRBJ2-7; D may correspond to TRBD1 or TRBD2 (5 bases each). Germline CDR1 ENHRY, CDR2 SYGVKD. This CDR3 spans 13 amino acids. The V end was cut by 6 bases, the J end by 2 bases, with 11 bases between. In nucleotides, the CDR3 is TGTGCCATCAGGGCCGGGGCCACCTACGAGCAGTACGTC. It encodes CAIRAGATYEQYV.

The gene calls are TRBV27 and TRBJ1-1, with 12 bases aligning to TRBD1. J lost 4 bases, V lost 5 bases, and 14 bases had no gene match. The CDR3 totals 18 residues. Germline CDR1 MNHEY, CDR2 SMNVEV (reference sequence). This CDR3 reads CASSKYRDRGLPSTEAFF. CDR3 bases: TGTGCCAGCAGTAAGTACCGGGACAGGGGGCTTCCCTCCACTGAAGCTTTCTTT.

The chain joins TRBV3-1 (or the pseudogene TRBV3-2) to TRBJ2-3; 9 nucleotides agree with TRBD2. Germline lookup yields CDR1 LGHDT and CDR2 YNNKEL (reference sequence). Trimming removed 4 bases from V and 3 bases from J; junction bases left unmatched: 8. The CDR3 runs to 16 residues. The CDR3 sequence is CASSPSRLAVTDTQYF. In DNA, the CDR3 is TGTGCCAGCAGCCCCTCCCGACTAGCGGTGACAGATACGCAGTATTTT.

The chain joins TRBV5-1 to TRBJ2-1, with 11 bases matching TRBD1. The CDR3 is 15 residues long. The germline V gene encodes CDR1 SGHRS and CDR2 YFSETQ. V shed 0 bases, J shed 8 bases, and the junction held 4 bases outside the gene matches. The DNA of the CDR3 is TGCGCCAGCAGCTTGGTGCGGACAGGGGGCGATGAGCAGTTCTTC. Its protein product is CASSLVRTGGDEQFF. The variable domain in full, completed from reference TRBV5-1 and TRBJ2-1, reads KAGVTQTPRYLIKTRGQQVTLSCSPISGHRSVSWYQQTPGQGLQFLFEYFSETQRNKGNFPGRFSGRQFSNSRSEMNVSTLELGDSALYLCASSLVRTGGDEQFFGPGTRLTVL.

This chain uses TRBV2 with TRBJ1-5; TRBD1 aligns across 9 bases. CDR1 and CDR2 from the germline V gene are SNHLY and FYNNEI. The CDR3 is 15 residues long. V shed 6 bases and J 3 bases; nucleotides not matched to a gene: 6. CDR3 sequence reads: CASRGTGGTNQPQHF. In nucleotides, the CDR3 is TGTGCCAGCAGAGGTACAGGGGGCACCAATCAGCCCCAGCATTTT.

This chain links TRBV9 with TRBJ1-2; tentatively, D is TRBD1 (5 bases). Germline V gene data show CDR1 as SGDLS and CDR2 as YYNGEE. This CDR3 region has 14 residues. Trimming stripped 5 bases from V and 4 bases from J, with 15 bases between. For the CDR3, the DNA is TGTGCCAGCAGGACGACCGGGACGTTCTATGGCTACACCTTC. It encodes CASRTTGTFYGYTF.

This chain links TRBV19 with TRBJ2-3; the D gene is possibly TRBD1 (6 bases). The CDR3 loop spans 15 amino acids. CDR1 LNHDA and CDR2 SQIVND come from the germline V gene (reference sequence). V lost 3 bases and J lost 4, with 14 bases in between. The CDR3 sequence: CASSMMGAGSDTQYF. For the CDR3, the DNA is TGTGCCAGTAGTATGATGGGGGCCGGGTCAGATACGCAGTATTTT.

V gene TRBV2 combines with J gene TRBJ1-5; D not certain. Germline V CDR1 and CDR2: SNHLY, FYNNEI. V was shortened by 9 bases and J by 2 bases, with 14 bases between the two germline ends. The CDR3 has 14 residues. CDR3 residues: CASQGMSGNQPQHF. The DNA of the CDR3 is TGTGCCAGTCAAGGGATGTCGGGCAATCAGCCCCAGCATTTT.